This is a list of T cell receptor beta chains from one sample in a study of regulatory T cells in long-lasting Graves disease. TCRdb redid the calling of the multiplex PCR reads with MiXCR, one entry per CDR3 protein. The sample holds 500,000 or so distinct CDR3 sequences, around 15% seen once. The sample was also linked to a second study, of T cells in Graves' hyperthyroidism and ophthalmopathy.

The sample consisted of peripheral blood mononuclear cells (PBMCs), taken at new diagnosis, from a patient treated with antithyroid drugs. The receptors originated from a man aged 35 to 55 with Graves disease. CDR3s include the opening cysteine and the closing phenylalanine or tryptophan.

CDR3 length,V gene,J gene,CDR3 protein
14,TRBV5-1,TRBJ2-2,CASSPGRDTGELFF
15,TRBV9,TRBJ2-1,CASSVGTSGQSEQFF
16,TRBV11-2,TRBJ2-3,CASSLRLAGGQDTQYF
15,TRBV2,TRBJ2-4,CASRLRQGIENIQYF
14,TRBV20-1,TRBJ2-3,CSASPLEGMDTQYF
14,TRBV12-3/TRBV12-4,TRBJ1-1,CASSLNAFSTEAFF
15,TRBV18,TRBJ1-5,CASSPLGGLNQPQHF
17,TRBV2,TRBJ1-1,CASTEAYSSHGNTEAFF
15,TRBV20-1,TRBJ2-7,CSARGQGRLSYEQYF
14,TRBV20-1,TRBJ2-1,CSAFPGLAANEQFF
14,TRBV20-1,TRBJ1-1,CSASYRGTNTEAFF
13,TRBV2,TRBJ2-2,CASSAHPTGELFF
15,TRBV20-1,TRBJ2-7,CSATLLARSSYGQYF
15,TRBV6-1,TRBJ2-7,CASTATGTFGYEQYF
15,TRBV6-5,TRBJ1-5,CASSSPRGSTQPQHF
16,TRBV12-5,TRBJ2-7,CASGLVLGQGTYEQYF
12,TRBV29-1,TRBJ2-7,CSVGDNSYEQYF
12,TRBV12-5,TRBJ2-7,CASGSGGNEQYF
13,TRBV2,TRBJ2-7,CASSRAFAHEQYF
12,TRBV29-1,TRBJ2-5,CSVEAVQETQYF